This T cell receptor beta chain appears in the sequencing data of a study of cytomegalovirus exposure and HLA in healthy donors. Regarding the study as a whole: Productive status was seen about 87% or about 30% of the time for most TCR beta V segments in an earlier analysis. Most TCR sequences were uncommon, yet certain public TCRs appeared in many donors. A reported reduction in N-insertions relative to the roughly 670-donor mean was seen in an Asian-associated ancestry cluster in a later analysis.

Losses at the gene ends were 6 bases for V and 8 bases for J; bases not matched to a gene: 7. This CDR3 has 13 amino acids. Germline V gene lookup returns CDR1 LGHNA and CDR2 YNFKEQ. The PCR had 60 Vbeta and 13 Jbeta primers. TCRdb's copy holds only in-frame clones and misses some; the assay was immunoSEQ multiplex PCR. The table lists 90,000 to 130,000 clones, over 65% of them singletons. As for this clone: Its antigen is unknown.

Material for sequencing was PBMCs. This TCR derives from a woman aged 25-40 years in good health and CMV-seronegative. The genes are TRBV4-2 and TRBJ1-2; TRBD1 aligns across 9 bases. CDR3 DNA: TGTGCCAGCAGACCGCGGACAGGGGACGGCTACACCTTC. Its protein product is CASRPRTGDGYTF.